This paragraph reports one T cell receptor beta chain. These data belong to a study of T cell changes during pregnancy in multiple sclerosis. The junction had 4 bases not matched to a gene; V was cut back by 1 base and J by 2 bases. This CDR3 comprises 15 residues. CDR1 and CDR2 from the germline V gene are SGHAT and FQNNGV. Sequencing was performed with immunoSEQ multiplex PCR; in TCRdb, only in-frame clones are kept and a portion is missing. This repertoire shows about 75,000 clones, 80% to 90% found once; its top ten account for about 1%. This chain connects TRBV11-2 to TRBJ2-5; 7 bases line up with TRBD1. This sequence originates from a female donor in good health, enrolled as a control in a pregnancy study. Sequenced material: peripheral blood, taken in the first trimester of pregnancy. Here the CDR3 reads CASSLAWTGQETQYF. Written as DNA, the CDR3 is TGTGCCAGCAGCTTAGCCTGGACAGGACAAGAGACCCAGTACTTC.